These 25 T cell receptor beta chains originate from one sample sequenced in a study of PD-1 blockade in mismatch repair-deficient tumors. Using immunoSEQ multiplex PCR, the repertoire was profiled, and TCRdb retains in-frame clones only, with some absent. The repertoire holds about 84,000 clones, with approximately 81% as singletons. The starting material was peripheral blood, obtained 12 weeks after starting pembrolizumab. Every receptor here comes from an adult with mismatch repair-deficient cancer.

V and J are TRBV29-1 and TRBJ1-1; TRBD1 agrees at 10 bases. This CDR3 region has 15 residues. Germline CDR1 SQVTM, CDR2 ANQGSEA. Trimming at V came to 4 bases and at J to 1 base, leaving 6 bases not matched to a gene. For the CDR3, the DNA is TGCAGCGTTGTTGGACAGGGGGGTTGGAACACTGAAGCTTTCTTT. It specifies CSVVGQGGWNTEAFF.

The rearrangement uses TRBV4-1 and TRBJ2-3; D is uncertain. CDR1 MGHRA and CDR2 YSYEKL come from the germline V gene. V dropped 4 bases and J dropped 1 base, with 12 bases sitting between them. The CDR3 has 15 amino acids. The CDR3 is CASSLRRVGTDTQYF. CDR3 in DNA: TGCGCCAGCAGCCTGCGAAGGGTGGGCACAGATACGCAGTATTTT.

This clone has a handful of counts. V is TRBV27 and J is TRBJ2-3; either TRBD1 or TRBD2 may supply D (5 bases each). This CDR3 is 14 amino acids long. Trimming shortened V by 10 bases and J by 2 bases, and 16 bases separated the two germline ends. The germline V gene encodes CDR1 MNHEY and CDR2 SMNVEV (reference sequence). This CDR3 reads CATGRDGYTDTQYF. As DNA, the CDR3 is TGTGCCACCGGCCGGGACGGTTACACAGATACGCAGTATTTT.

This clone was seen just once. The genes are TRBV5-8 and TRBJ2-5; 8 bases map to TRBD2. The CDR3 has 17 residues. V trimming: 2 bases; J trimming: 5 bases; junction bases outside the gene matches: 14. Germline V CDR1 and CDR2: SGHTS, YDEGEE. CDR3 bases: TGTGCCAGCAGCTTACTGAGCGGGAGTCATGTCTGGGAGACCCAGTACTTC. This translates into CASSLLSGSHVWETQYF. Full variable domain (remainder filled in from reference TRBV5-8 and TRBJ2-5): EAGVTQSPTHLIKTRGQQATLRCSPISGHTSVYWYQQALGLGLQFLLWYDEGEERNRGNFPPRFSGRQFPNYSSELNVNALELEDSALYLCASSLLSGSHVWETQYFGPGTRLLVL.

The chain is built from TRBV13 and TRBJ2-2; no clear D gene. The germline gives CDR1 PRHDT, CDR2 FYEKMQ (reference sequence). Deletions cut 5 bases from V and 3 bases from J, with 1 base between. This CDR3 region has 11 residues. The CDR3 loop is CASSHTGELFF. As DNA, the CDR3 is TGTGCCAGCAGCCACACCGGGGAGCTGTTTTTT.

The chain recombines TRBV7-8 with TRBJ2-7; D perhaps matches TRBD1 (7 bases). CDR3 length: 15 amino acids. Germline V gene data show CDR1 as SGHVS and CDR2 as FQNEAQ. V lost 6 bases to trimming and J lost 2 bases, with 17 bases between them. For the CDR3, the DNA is TGTGCCAGCAGACATAGGGGGGACAGAGCCTACGAGCAGTACTTC. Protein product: CASRHRGDRAYEQYF.

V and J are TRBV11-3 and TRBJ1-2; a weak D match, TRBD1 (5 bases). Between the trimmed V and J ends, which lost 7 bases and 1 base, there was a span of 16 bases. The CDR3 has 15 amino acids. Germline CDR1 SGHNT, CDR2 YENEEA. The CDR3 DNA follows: TGTGCCAGCACCCCCTCGGGGACCTTTAACTATGGCTACACCTTC. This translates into CASTPSGTFNYGYTF.

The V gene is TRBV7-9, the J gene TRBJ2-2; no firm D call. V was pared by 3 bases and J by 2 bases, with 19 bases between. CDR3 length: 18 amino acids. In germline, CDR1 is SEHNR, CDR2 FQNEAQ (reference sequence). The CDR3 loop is CASSLFGRTGTNTGELFF. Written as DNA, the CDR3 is TGTGCCAGCAGCTTGTTTGGACGGACCGGAACCAACACCGGGGAGCTGTTTTTT.

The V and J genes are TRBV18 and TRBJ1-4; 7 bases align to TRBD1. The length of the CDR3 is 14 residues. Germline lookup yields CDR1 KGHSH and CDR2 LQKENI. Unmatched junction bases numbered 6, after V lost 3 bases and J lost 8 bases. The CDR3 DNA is TGTGCCAGCTCACCGGGACAGACCGGGGAAAAACTGTTTTTT. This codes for CASSPGQTGEKLFF.

The CDR3 DNA sequence: TGTGCCAGCAGCTTTTCGGCAGGGGTTCTGTTTTTT. As protein: CASSFSAGVLFF. The chain couples TRBV5-8 to TRBJ1-4; D may be TRBD1 (6 bases). Trimming stripped 2 bases from V and 14 bases from J, with 13 bases between. Germline V lookup: CDR1 SGHTS, CDR2 YDEGEE. CDR3 length: 12 amino acids.

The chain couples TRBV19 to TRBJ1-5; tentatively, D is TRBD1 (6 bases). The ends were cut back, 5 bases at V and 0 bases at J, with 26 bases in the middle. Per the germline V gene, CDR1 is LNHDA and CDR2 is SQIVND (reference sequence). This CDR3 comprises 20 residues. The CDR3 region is CASSFQGGDFGQISNQPQHF. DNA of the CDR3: TGTGCCAGTAGTTTCCAAGGGGGAGACTTTGGACAGATTAGCAATCAGCCCCAGCATTTT.

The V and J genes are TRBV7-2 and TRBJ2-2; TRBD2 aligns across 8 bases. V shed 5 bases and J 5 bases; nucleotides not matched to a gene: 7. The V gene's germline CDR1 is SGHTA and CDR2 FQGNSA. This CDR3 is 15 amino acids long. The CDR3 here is CASSARGGRTGELFF. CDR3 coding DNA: TGTGCCAGCAGCGCACGGGGGGGGCGAACCGGGGAGCTGTTTTTT.

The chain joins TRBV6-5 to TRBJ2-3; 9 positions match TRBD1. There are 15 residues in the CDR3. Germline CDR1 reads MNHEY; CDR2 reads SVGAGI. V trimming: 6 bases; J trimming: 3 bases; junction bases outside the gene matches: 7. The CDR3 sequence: CASSQDRGRTDTQYF. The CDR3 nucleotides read TGTGCCAGCAGCCAGGACAGGGGAAGGACAGATACGCAGTATTTT.

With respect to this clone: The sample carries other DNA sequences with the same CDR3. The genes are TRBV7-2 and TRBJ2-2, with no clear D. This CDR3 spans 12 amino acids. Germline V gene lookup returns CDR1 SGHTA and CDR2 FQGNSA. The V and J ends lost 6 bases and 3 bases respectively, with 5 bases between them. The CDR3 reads CASSSDTGELFF. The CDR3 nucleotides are TGTGCCAGCAGTTCGGACACCGGGGAGCTGTTTTTT. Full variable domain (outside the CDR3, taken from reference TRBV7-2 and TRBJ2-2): GAGVSQSPSNKVTEKGKDVELRCDPISGHTALYWYRQSLGQGLEFLIYFQGNSAPDKSGLPSDRFSAERTGGSVSTLTIQRTQQEDSAVYLCASSSDTGELFFGEGSRLTVL.

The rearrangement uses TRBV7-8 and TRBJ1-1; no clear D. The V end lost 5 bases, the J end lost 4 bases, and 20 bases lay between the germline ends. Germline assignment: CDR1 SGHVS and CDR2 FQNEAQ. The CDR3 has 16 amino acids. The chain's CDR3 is CASSPSRGGEGTEAFF. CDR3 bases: TGTGCCAGCAGCCCATCGCGGGGTGGAGAAGGCACTGAAGCTTTCTTT.

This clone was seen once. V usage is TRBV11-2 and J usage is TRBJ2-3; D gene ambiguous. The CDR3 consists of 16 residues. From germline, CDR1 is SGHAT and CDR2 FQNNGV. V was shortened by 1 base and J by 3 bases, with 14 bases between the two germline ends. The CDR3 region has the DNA TGTGCCAGCAGCTTAGGGGTAGGCCGCCCGACAGATACGCAGTATTTT. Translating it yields CASSLGVGRPTDTQYF.

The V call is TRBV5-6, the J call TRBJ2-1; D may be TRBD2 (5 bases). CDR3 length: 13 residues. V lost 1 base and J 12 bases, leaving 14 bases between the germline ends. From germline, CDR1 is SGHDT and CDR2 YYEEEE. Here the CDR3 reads CASSLWGALVQFF. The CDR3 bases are TGTGCCAGCAGCTTGTGGGGAGCCCTCGTGCAGTTCTTC. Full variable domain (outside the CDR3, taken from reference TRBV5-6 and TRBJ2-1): DAGVTQSPTHLIKTRGQQVTLRCSPKSGHDTVSWYQQALGQGPQFIFQYYEEEERQRGNFPDRFSGHQFPNYSSELNVNALLLGDSALYLCASSLWGALVQFFGPGTRLTVL.

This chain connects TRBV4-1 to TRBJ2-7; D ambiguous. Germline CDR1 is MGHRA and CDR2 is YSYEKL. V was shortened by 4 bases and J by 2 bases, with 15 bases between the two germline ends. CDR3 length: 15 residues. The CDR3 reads CASSPTAKSPYEQYF. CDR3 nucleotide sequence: TGCGCCAGCAGCCCTACAGCGAAGTCCCCCTACGAGCAGTACTTC.

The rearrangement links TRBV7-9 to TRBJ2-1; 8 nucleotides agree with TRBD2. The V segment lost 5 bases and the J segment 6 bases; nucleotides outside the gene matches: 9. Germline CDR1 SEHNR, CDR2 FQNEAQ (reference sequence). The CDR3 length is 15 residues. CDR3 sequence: CASSRSGSNTNEQFF. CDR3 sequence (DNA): TGTGCCAGCAGCCGAAGCGGGAGTAATACCAATGAGCAGTTCTTC.

The CDR3 nucleotides are TGCGCCAGCAGCTTGGCCGGGAGTACCGGGGAGCTGTTTTTT. It yields the protein CASSLAGSTGELFF. The chain recombines TRBV5-1 with TRBJ2-2; D possibly corresponds to TRBD2 (6 bases). This CDR3 spans 14 amino acids. V lost 0 bases to trimming and J lost 5 bases, with 8 bases between them. Germline V CDR1 and CDR2: SGHRS, YFSETQ. Complete variable domain (other parts from reference TRBV5-1 and TRBJ2-2): KAGVTQTPRYLIKTRGQQVTLSCSPISGHRSVSWYQQTPGQGLQFLFEYFSETQRNKGNFPGRFSGRQFSNSRSEMNVSTLELGDSALYLCASSLAGSTGELFFGEGSRLTVL.

This chain's CDR3 is CSVFGTGGHYGYTF. CDR3 bases: TGCAGCGTTTTCGGTACAGGGGGCCACTATGGCTACACCTTC. V usage is TRBV29-1 and J usage is TRBJ1-2, with 9 nucleotides matching TRBD1. Per germline, CDR1 SQVTM and CDR2 ANQGSEA. The V gene end was trimmed by 5 bases and the J gene end by 3 bases; junction bases not matched to a gene: 7. The CDR3 has 14 amino acids.

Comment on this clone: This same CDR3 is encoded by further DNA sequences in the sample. CDR3 nucleotide sequence: TGTGCCAGCAGCCAAGGACAGGGAGGCACTGAAGCTTTCTTT. Its translation is CASSQGQGGTEAFF. J is TRBJ1-1 and V is TRBV9; 8 positions agree with TRBD1. CDR1 and CDR2 (germline): SGDLS, YYNGEE. This CDR3 spans 14 amino acids. V was clipped by 4 bases and J by 4 bases; unmatched bases: 6.

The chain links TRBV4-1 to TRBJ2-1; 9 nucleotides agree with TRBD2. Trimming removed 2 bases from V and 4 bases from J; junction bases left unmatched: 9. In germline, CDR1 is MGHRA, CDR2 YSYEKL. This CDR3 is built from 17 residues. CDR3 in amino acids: CASSQRGPSGAYNEQFF. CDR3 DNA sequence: TGCGCCAGCAGCCAAAGAGGTCCTAGCGGGGCGTACAATGAGCAGTTCTTC.

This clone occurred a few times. For the CDR3, the DNA is TGTGCCAGCAGTGACCGCCCCGGGCTAGGCCCCTCCTACGAGCAGTACTTC. Translated: CASSDRPGLGPSYEQYF. V is TRBV6-1 and J is TRBJ2-7; D gene uncertain. Deletions cut 3 bases from V and 0 bases from J, with 18 bases between. Germline CDR1 MNHNS, CDR2 SASEGT. This CDR3 has 17 residues.

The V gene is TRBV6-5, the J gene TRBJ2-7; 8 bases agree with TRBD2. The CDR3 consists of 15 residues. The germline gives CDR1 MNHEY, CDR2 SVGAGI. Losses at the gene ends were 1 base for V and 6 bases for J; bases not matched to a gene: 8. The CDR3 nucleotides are TGTGCCAGCAGTTACTTCGGGACTAGTGTTCCCGAGCAGTACTTC. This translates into CASSYFGTSVPEQYF.